These T cell receptor beta chains were read from a single sample in a study of CD8 T cells in ankylosing spondylitis. In TCRdb, the 5' RACE reads were re-called with MiXCR into one record per CDR3 protein. The sample has 150,000 to 200,000 distinct CDR3 sequences, 10% to 15% seen once; the top ten hold more than 15%. The sequencing input was blood, either unsorted or a sorted T cell fraction (not recorded which). Every receptor here comes from a male donor with ankylosing spondylitis or in good health (not recorded which). Each CDR3 is given with its conserved first and last residue. A D gene is named only where the DNA matches it firmly. Only part of the rows carry a size: once, few, many, or a class if the clone is expanded.

J | D | V | size | CDR3 | DNA
TRBJ2-5 | . | TRBV5-1 | once | CASSILGTQETQYF | TGCGCCAGCAGCATACTAGGGACCCAAGAGACCCAGTACTTC
TRBJ2-1 | . | TRBV7-8 | . | CASSLAATSNEQFF | TGTGCCAGCAGCTTAGCTGCCACTAGCAATGAGCAGTTCTTC
TRBJ2-1 | . | TRBV9 | many | CASSTPRSSSSYNEQFF | TGTGCCAGCAGCACCCCACGGTCCTCCAGCTCCTACAATGAGCAGTTCTTC
TRBJ2-7 | . | TRBV2 | once | CASSDRRYEQYF | TGTGCCAGCAGTGACAGAAGGTACGAGCAGTACTTC
TRBJ2-5 | . | TRBV20-1 | few | CSAPRGIQETQYF | TGCAGTGCTCCGAGGGGCATCCAAGAGACCCAGTACTTC
TRBJ2-7 | . | TRBV2 | few | CASIGVESYEQYF | TGTGCCAGCATAGGGGTTGAATCCTACGAGCAGTACTTC
TRBJ2-1 | TRBD2 | TRBV6-2/TRBV6-3 | . | CASSYPPGTRLNNEQFF | TGTGCCAGCAGTTACCCCCCTGGGACTAGGCTAAATAATGAGCAGTTCTTC
TRBJ2-1 | TRBD2 | TRBV24-1 | once | CATQTSRTYNEQFF | TGTGCCACGCAGACTAGCAGGACCTACAATGAGCAGTTCTTC
TRBJ1-5 | . | TRBV27 | . | CASSLTGSPQPQHF | TGTGCCAGCAGTCTCACAGGATCACCTCAGCCCCAGCATTTT
TRBJ2-7 | . | TRBV20-1 | few | CSARPLRGYEQYF | TGCAGTGCTAGACCACTGCGGGGTTACGAGCAGTACTTC
TRBJ1-4 | . | TRBV5-8 | few | CASSLRVTTNEKLFF | TGTGCCAGCAGCTTGCGAGTAACAACTAATGAAAAACTGTTTTTT
TRBJ2-1 | . | TRBV2 | few | CASSEGRAWNEQFF | TGTGCCAGCAGTGAGGGCAGGGCGTGGAATGAGCAGTTCTTC
TRBJ2-5 | . | TRBV10-3 | few | CASSGTIRETQYF | TGTGCCAGCTCCGGGACAATTAGAGAGACCCAGTACTTC
TRBJ2-7 | TRBD2 | TRBV4-1 | many | CASSSGGTSGGPLSSYEQYF | TGCGCCAGCAGCTCGGGAGGGACTAGCGGGGGGCCATTATCCTCCTACGAGCAGTACTTC
TRBJ2-7 | TRBD2 | TRBV19 | . | CASSFQRGSYEQYF | TGTGCCAGTAGTTTCCAGCGGGGTTCCTACGAGCAGTACTTC
TRBJ2-3 | TRBD2 | TRBV7-2 | few | CASSTGTRMLQYF | TGTGCCAGCAGCACTGGGACTAGGATGTTGCAGTATTTT
TRBJ1-2 | . | TRBV5-1 | few | CASSLGDENYGYTF | TGCGCCAGCAGCTTAGGGGATGAGAACTATGGCTACACCTTC
TRBJ1-1 | . | TRBV2 | . | CATREGTEAFF | TGTGCCACCAGGGAGGGGACTGAAGCTTTCTTT
TRBJ1-2 | TRBD1 | TRBV10-3 | many | CAISEVGGTANYGYTF | TGTGCCATCAGTGAAGTGGGCGGGACAGCTAACTATGGCTACACCTTC
TRBJ2-1 | . | TRBV6-1 | . | CASSEEVGPYNEQFF | TGTGCCAGCAGTGAGGAGGTCGGCCCTTACAATGAGCAGTTCTTC
TRBJ2-3 | TRBD1 | TRBV6-4 | few | CASSRDRGGTDTQYF | TGTGCCAGCAGTCGAGACAGGGGGGGCACAGATACGCAGTATTTT
TRBJ2-7 | . | TRBV11-1 | . | CASSTTGIYEQYF | TGTGCCAGCAGCACTACAGGGATCTACGAGCAGTACTTC
TRBJ2-5 | . | TRBV5-1 | many | CASSLGTFPKQETQYF | TGCGCCAGCAGCCTCGGGACCTTCCCAAAGCAGGAGACCCAGTACTTC
TRBJ2-7 | . | TRBV5-1 | . | CASSFTTANYEQYF | TGCGCCAGCAGCTTTACGACAGCTAACTACGAGCAGTACTTC
TRBJ2-1 | . | TRBV5-1 | few | CASSLVREGNEQFF | TGCGCCAGCAGCTTGGTACGGGAAGGGAATGAGCAGTTCTTC
TRBJ2-7 | . | TRBV20-1 | . | CSAREAGEQYF | TGCAGTGCTAGAGAGGCTGGCGAGCAGTACTTC
TRBJ1-1 | . | TRBV7-9 | . | CASSIGHITEAFF | TGTGCCAGCAGCATTGGACACATAACTGAAGCTTTCTTT
TRBJ2-1 | . | TRBV6-5 | few | CASTGGAGQFF | TGTGCCAGCACCGGAGGAGCGGGGCAGTTCTTC
TRBJ2-1 | TRBD2 | TRBV6-2/TRBV6-3 | few | CASSYTLLSGSVYNEQFF | TGTGCCAGCAGTTACACCCTTCTTAGCGGGAGCGTGTACAATGAGCAGTTCTTC
TRBJ2-7 | . | TRBV12-3/TRBV12-4 | many | CASSSGWEQYF | TGTGCCAGCAGTTCCGGCTGGGAGCAGTACTTC
TRBJ1-1 | . | TRBV5-1 | many | CASSLAGPNTEAFF | TGCGCCAGCAGCTTGGCCGGGCCAAACACTGAAGCTTTCTTT
TRBJ2-5 | TRBD2 | TRBV3-1 | few | CASSHLARGIEETQYF | TGTGCCAGCAGCCACCTCGCGCGGGGGATAGAAGAGACCCAGTACTTC
TRBJ2-1 | TRBD1 | TRBV9 | . | CASSVVQTGSYNEQFF | TGTGCCAGCAGCGTAGTCCAGACAGGGTCCTACAATGAGCAGTTCTTC
TRBJ2-3 | . | TRBV30 | . | CAWTRTGGDTQYF | TGTGCCTGGACTAGGACCGGGGGAGATACGCAGTATTTT
TRBJ1-1 | . | TRBV10-3 | few | CAISESDPRADEAFF | TGTGCCATCAGTGAGTCGGACCCGAGGGCTGATGAAGCTTTCTTT
TRBJ2-3 | TRBD2 | TRBV6-5 | . | CASSWRGDSDTQYF | TGTGCCAGCAGTTGGCGGGGGGACTCAGATACGCAGTATTTT
TRBJ1-1 | . | TRBV10-3 | many | CATTALGNTEAFF | TGTGCCACCACCGCATTGGGGAACACTGAAGCTTTCTTT
TRBJ2-7 | TRBD1 | TRBV11-2 | . | CASSSGTGRYEQYF | TGTGCCAGCAGCTCCGGGACAGGGAGGTACGAGCAGTACTTC
TRBJ2-6 | . | TRBV27 | many | CASSPSGANVLTF | TGTGCCAGCAGTCCCTCTGGGGCCAACGTCCTGACTTTC
TRBJ1-4 | TRBD1 | TRBV3-1 | few | CASSQVTGDIEKLFF | TGTGCCAGCAGCCAAGTAACAGGGGATATTGAAAAACTGTTTTTT
TRBJ2-4 | . | TRBV6-5 | few | CASSYSLVDSKNIQYF | TGTGCCAGCAGTTACTCGTTAGTGGACAGCAAAAACATTCAGTACTTC
TRBJ2-1 | TRBD2 | TRBV12-3/TRBV12-4 | few | CASSLMAGGQYNEQFF | TGTGCCAGCAGTTTAATGGCGGGGGGTCAGTACAATGAGCAGTTCTTC
TRBJ2-7 | . | TRBV6-2/TRBV6-3 | . | CASSSVSGEFDEQYF | TGTGCCAGCAGTTCGGTATCCGGGGAGTTCGACGAGCAGTACTTC
TRBJ2-2 | TRBD1 | TRBV5-6 | . | CASSFETGDTGELFF | TGTGCCAGCAGCTTCGAGACAGGGGACACCGGGGAGCTGTTTTTT
TRBJ2-1 | TRBD2 | TRBV6-4 | few | CASSDASSSGRLPRPIHEQFF | TGTGCCAGCAGTGACGCTAGTTCTAGCGGGAGGCTACCCCGACCCATACATGAGCAGTTCTTC
TRBJ2-1 | TRBD2 | TRBV5-1 | . | CASSSTEAGGSSYNEQFF | TGCGCCAGCAGCTCTACGGAAGCGGGAGGCTCCTCCTACAATGAGCAGTTCTTC